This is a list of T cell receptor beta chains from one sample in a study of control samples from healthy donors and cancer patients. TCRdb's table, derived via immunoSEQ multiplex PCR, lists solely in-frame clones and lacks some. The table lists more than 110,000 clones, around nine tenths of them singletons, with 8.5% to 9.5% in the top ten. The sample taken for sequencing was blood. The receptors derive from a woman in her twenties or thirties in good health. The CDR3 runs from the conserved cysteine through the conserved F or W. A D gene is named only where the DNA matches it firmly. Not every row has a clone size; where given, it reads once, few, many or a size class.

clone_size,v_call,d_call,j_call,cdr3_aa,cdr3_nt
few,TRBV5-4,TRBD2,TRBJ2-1,CASSPKAGRAGNEQFF,TGTGCCAGCAGCCCAAAGGCCGGGAGGGCCGGAAATGAGCAGTTCTTC
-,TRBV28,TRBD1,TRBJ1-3,CASTGGFGNTIYF,TGTGCCAGCACAGGGGGTTTTGGAAACACCATATATTTT
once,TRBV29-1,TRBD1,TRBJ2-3,CSVEAGTGFDVADTQYF,TGCAGCGTTGAAGCTGGGACAGGGTTCGACGTGGCAGATACGCAGTATTTT
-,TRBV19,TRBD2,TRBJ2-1,CASTMIAGVPGEQFF,TGTGCCAGTACTATGATAGCGGGAGTGCCGGGGGAGCAGTTCTTC
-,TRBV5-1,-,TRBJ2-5,CASSLSGRQTETQYF,TGCGCCAGCAGCTTGTCAGGACGGCAGACGGAGACCCAGTACTTC
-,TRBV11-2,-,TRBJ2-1,CASSLSGGSSNEQFF,TGTGCCAGCAGCTTATCGGGGGGCTCCAGCAATGAGCAGTTCTTC
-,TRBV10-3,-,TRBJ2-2,CAIRGNTGELFF,TGTGCCATCAGGGGAAACACCGGGGAGCTGTTTTTT
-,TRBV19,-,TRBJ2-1,CASSINPIYEQFF,TGTGCCAGTAGTATTAATCCCATCTATGAGCAGTTCTTC
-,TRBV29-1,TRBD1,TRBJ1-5,CSVGTGDQPQHF,TGCAGCGTTGGGACAGGCGATCAGCCCCAGCATTTT
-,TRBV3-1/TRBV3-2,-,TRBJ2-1,CASSQVARGNEQFF,TGTGCCAGCAGCCAAGTGGCCCGGGGCAATGAGCAGTTCTTC
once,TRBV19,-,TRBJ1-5,CASSSRTEYSNQPQHF,TGTGCCAGTAGTAGTCGGACAGAGTATAGCAATCAGCCCCAGCATTTT
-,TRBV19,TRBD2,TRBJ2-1,CASRGLADYNEQFF,TGTGCCAGTAGGGGACTAGCGGACTACAATGAGCAGTTCTTC
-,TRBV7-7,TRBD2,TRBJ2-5,CASSPGLAARETQYF,TGTGCTAGCAGCCCCGGACTAGCGGCGAGGGAGACCCAGTACTTC
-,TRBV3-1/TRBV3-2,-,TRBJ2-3,CASSQDWVVGGADTQYF,TGTGCCAGCAGCCAAGATTGGGTGGTAGGCGGGGCAGATACGCAGTATTTT
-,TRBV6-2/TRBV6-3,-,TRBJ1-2,CASSYRAPTNYGYTF,TGTGCCAGCAGTTATCGGGCACCGACTAACTATGGCTACACCTTC
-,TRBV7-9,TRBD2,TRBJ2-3,CASSLGTSGRAVIDTQYF,TGTGCCAGCAGTCTAGGGACTAGCGGGAGGGCCGTTATAGATACGCAGTATTTT